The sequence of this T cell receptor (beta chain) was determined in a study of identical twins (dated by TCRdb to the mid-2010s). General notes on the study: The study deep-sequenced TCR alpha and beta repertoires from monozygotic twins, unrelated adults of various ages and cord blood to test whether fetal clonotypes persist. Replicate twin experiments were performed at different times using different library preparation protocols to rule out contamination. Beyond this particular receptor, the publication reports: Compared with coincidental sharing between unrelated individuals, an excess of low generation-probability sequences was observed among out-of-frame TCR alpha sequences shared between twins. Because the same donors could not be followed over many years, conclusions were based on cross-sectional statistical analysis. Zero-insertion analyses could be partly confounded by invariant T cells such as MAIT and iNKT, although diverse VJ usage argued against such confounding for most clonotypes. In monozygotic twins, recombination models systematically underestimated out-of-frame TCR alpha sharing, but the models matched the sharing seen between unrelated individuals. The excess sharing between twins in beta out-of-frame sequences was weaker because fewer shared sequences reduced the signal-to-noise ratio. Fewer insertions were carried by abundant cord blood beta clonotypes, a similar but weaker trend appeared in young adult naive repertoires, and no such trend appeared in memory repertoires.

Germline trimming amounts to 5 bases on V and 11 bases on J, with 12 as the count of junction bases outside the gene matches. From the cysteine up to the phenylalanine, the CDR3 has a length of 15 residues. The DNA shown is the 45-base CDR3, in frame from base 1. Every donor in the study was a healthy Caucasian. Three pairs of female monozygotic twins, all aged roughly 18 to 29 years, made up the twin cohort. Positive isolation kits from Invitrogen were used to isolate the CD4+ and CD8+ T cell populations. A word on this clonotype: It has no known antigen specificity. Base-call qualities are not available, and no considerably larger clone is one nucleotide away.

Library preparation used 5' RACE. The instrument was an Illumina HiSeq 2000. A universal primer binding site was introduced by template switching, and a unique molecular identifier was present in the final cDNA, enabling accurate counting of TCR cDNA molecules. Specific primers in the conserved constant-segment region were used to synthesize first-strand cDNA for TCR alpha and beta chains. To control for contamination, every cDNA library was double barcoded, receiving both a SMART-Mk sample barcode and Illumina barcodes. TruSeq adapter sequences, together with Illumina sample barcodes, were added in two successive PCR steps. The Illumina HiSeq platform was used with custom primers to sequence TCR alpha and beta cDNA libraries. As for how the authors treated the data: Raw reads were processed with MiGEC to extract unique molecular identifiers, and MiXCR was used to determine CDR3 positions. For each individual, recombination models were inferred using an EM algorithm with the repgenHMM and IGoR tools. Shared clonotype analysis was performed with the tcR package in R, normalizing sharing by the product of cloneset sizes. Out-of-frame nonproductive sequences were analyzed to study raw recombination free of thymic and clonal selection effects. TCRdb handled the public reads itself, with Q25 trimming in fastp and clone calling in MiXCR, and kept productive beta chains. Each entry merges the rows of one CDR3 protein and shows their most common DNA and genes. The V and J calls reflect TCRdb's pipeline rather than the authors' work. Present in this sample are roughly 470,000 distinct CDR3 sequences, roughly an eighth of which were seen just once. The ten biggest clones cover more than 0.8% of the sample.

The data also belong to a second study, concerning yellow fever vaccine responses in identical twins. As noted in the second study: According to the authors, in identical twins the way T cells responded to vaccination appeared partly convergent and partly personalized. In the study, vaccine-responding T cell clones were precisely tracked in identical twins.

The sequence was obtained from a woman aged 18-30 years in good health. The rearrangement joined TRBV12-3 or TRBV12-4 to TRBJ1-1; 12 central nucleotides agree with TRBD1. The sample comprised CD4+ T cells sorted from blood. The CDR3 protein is CASSPNPGDRGHAFF. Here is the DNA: TGTGCCAGCAGTCCCAACCCCGGGGACAGGGGGCACGCTTTCTTT.